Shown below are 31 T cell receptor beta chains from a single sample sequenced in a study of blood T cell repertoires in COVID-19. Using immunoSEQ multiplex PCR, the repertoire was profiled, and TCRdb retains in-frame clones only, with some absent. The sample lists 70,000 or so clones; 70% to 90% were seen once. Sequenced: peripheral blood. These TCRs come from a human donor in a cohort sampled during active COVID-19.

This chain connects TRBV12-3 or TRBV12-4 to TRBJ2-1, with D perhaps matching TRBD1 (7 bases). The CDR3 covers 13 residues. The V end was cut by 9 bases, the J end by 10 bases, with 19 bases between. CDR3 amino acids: CASQGDYAGEQFF. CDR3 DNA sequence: TGTGCCAGTCAGGGGGATTATGCGGGAGAGCAGTTCTTC.

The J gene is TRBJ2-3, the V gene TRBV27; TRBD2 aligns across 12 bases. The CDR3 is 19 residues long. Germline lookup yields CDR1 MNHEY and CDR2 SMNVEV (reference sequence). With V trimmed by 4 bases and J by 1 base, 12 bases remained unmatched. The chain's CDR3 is CASSWLAGGRPSGTDTQYF. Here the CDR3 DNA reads TGTGCCAGCAGTTGGCTAGCGGGAGGGCGCCCCTCTGGCACAGATACGCAGTATTTT.

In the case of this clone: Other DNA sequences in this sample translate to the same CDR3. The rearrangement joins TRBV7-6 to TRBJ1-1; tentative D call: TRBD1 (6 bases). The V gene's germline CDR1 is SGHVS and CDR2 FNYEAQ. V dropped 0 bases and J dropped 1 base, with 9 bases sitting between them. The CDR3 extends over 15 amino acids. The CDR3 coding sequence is TGTGCCAGCAGCTTAGCGCCGGGACAGAACACTGAAGCTTTCTTT. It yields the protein CASSLAPGQNTEAFF.

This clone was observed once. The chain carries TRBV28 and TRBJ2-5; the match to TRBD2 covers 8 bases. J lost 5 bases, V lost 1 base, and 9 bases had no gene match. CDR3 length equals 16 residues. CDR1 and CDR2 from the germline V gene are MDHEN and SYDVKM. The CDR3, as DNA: TGTGCCAGCAGTTTATTCCGACGGGAGGGCCGGGAGACCCAGTACTTC. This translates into CASSLFRREGRETQYF.

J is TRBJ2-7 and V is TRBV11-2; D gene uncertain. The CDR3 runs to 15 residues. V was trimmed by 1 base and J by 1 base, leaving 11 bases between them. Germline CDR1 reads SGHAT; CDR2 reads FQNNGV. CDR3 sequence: CASSLALFRSYEQYF. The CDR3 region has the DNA TGTGCCAGCAGCTTAGCTCTCTTTCGGTCCTACGAGCAGTACTTC.

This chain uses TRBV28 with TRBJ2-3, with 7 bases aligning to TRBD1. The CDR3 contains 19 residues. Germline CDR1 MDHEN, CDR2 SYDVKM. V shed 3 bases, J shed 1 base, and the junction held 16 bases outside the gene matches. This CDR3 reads CASSFFYRGRSRGTDTQYF. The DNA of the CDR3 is TGTGCCAGCAGTTTTTTTTACAGGGGAAGATCTAGGGGCACAGATACGCAGTATTTT.

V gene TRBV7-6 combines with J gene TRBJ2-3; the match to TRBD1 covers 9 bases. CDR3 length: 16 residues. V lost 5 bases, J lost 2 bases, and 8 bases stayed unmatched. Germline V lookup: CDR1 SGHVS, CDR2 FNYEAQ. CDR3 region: CASSTRQGVATDTQYF. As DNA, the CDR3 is TGTGCCAGCAGCACGAGACAGGGGGTGGCCACAGATACGCAGTATTTT.

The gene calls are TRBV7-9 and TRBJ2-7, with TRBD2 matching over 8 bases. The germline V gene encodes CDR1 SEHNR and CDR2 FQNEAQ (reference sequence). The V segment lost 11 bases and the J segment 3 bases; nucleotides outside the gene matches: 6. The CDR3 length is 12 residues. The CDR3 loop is CAGERGGYEQYF. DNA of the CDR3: TGTGCCGGGGAACGGGGGGGCTACGAGCAGTACTTC.

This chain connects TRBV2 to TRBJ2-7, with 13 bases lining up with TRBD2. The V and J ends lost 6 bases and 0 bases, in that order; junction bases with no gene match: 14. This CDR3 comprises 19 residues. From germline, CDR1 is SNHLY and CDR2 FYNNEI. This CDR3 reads CASRESGTSGIRSSYEQYF. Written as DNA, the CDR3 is TGTGCCAGCAGAGAATCCGGGACTAGCGGGATTCGAAGCTCCTACGAGCAGTACTTC.

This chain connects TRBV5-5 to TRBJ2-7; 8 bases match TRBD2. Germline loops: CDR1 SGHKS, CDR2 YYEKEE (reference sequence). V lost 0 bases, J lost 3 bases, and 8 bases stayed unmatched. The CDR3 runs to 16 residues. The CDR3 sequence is CASSLGVAGTGYEQYF. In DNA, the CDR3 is TGTGCCAGCAGCTTGGGGGTAGCGGGAACTGGCTACGAGCAGTACTTC.

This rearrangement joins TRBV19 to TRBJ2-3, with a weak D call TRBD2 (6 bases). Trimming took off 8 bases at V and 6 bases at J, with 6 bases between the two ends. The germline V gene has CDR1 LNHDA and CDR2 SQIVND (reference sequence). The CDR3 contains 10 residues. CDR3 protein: CASRGDTQYF. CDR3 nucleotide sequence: TGTGCCAGTCGGGGGGATACGCAGTATTTT.

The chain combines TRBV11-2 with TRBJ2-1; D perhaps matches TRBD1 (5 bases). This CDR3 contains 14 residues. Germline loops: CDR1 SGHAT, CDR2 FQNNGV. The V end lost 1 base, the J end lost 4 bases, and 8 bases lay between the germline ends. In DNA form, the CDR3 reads TGTGCCAGCAGCTTAGGTCAGGGTTACAATGAGCAGTTCTTC. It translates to CASSLGQGYNEQFF.

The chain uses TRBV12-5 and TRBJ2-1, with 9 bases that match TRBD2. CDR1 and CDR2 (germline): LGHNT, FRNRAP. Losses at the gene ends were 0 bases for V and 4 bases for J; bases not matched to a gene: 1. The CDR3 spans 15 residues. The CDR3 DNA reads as TGTGCTAGTGGTTTGGTTCTAGCGGGATACAATGAGCAGTTCTTC. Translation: CASGLVLAGYNEQFF.

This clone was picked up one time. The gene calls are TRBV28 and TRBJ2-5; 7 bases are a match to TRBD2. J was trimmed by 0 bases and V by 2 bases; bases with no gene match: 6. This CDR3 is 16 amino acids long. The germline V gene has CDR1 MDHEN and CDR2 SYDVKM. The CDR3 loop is CASSLRRGDYQETQYF. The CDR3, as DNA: TGTGCCAGCAGTTTACGCCGGGGGGATTACCAAGAGACCCAGTACTTC. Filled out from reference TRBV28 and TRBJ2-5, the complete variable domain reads DVKVTQSSRYLVKRTGEKVFLECVQDMDHENMFWYRQDPGLGLRLIYFSYDVKMKEKGDIPEGYSVSREKKERFSLILESASTNQTSMYLCASSLRRGDYQETQYFGPGTRLLVL.

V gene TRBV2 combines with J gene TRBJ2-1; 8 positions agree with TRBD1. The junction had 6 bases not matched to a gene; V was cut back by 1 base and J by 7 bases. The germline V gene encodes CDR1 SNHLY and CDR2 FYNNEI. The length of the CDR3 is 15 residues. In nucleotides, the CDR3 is TGTGCCAGCAGTGAAGAGCAGGGGGCAAGGAATGAGCAGTTCTTC. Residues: CASSEEQGARNEQFF.

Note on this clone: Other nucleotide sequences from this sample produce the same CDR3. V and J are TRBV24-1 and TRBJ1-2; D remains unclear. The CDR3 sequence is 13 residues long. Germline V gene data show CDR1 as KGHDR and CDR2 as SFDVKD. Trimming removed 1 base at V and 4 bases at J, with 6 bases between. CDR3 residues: CATSDFTGYGYTF. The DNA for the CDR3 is TGTGCCACCAGTGATTTTACCGGCTATGGCTACACCTTC.

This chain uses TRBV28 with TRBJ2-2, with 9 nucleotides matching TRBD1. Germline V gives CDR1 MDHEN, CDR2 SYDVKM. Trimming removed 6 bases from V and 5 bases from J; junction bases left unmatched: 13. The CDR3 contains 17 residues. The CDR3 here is CASSLLTGGRGTGELFF. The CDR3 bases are TGTGCCAGCAGCCTTCTTACAGGGGGCAGAGGAACCGGGGAGCTGTTTTTT.

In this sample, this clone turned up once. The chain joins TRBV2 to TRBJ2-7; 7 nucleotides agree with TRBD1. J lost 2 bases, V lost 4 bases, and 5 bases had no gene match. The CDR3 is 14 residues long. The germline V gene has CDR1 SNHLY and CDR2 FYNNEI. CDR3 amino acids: CASSVSQGAYEQYV. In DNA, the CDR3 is TGTGCCAGCAGTGTTTCGCAGGGGGCCTACGAGCAGTACGTC.

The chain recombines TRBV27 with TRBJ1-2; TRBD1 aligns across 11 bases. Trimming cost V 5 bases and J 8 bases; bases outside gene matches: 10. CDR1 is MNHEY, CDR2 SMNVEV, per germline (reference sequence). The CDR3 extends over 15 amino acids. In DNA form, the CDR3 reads TGTGCCAGCAGTCCGGGGACAGGGGGGAGGGTCGGCTACACCTTC. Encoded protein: CASSPGTGGRVGYTF.

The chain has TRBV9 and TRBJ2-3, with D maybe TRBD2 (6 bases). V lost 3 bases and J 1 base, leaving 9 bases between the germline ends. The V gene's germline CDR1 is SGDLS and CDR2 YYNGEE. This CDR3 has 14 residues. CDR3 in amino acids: CASSGLAGTDTQYF. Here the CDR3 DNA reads TGTGCCAGCAGCGGGTTAGCGGGCACAGATACGCAGTATTTT.

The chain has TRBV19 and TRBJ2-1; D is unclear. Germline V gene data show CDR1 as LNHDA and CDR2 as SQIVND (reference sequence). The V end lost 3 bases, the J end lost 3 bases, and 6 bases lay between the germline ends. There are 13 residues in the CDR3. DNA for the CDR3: TGTGCCAGTAGTATCGGTGGCTACAATGAGCAGTTCTTC. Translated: CASSIGGYNEQFF.

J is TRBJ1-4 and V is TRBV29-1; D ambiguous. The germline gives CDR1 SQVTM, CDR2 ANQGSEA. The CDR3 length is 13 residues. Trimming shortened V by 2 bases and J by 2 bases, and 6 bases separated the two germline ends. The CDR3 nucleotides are TGCAGCGTTGAAACCGGTACTAATGAAAAACTGTTTTTT. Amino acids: CSVETGTNEKLFF.

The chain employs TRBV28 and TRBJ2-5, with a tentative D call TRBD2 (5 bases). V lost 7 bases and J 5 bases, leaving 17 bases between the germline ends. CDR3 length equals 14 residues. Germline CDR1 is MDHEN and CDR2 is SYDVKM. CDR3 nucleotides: TGTGCCAGCACCGAACGCGGACCGGGGGAGACCCAGTACTTC. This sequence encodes CASTERGPGETQYF.

CDR3 DNA sequence: TGCGCCAGCAGCCTTACTCAGGGGGCGGCCGAGCAGTACGTC. This sequence encodes CASSLTQGAAEQYV. The rearrangement joins TRBV4-1 to TRBJ2-7; 8 nucleotides match TRBD1. V lost 4 bases to trimming and J lost 6 bases; unmatched junction nucleotides: 8. The germline gives CDR1 MGHRA, CDR2 YSYEKL. There are 14 residues in the CDR3.

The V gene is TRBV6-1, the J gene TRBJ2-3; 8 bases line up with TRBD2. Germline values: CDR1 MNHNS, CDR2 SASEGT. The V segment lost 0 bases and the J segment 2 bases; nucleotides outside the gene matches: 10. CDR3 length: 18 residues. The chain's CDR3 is CASSEAIASGPSTDTQYF. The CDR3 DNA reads TGTGCCAGCAGTGAAGCGATAGCTAGCGGGCCCTCCACAGATACGCAGTATTTT.

CDR3 sequence: CASSLAGLAYEQYF. The DNA for the CDR3 is TGTGCCAGCAGCTTGGCGGGACTAGCCTACGAGCAGTACTTC. This chain uses TRBV5-4 with TRBJ2-7; 8 bases line up with TRBD2. The germline gives CDR1 SGHNT, CDR2 YYREEE (reference sequence). V trimming: 0 bases; J trimming: 2 bases; junction bases outside the gene matches: 1. This CDR3 is 14 amino acids long.

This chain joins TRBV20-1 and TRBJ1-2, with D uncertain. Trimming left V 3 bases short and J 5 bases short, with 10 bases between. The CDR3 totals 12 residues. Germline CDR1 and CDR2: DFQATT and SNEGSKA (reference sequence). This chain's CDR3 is CSASHAGYGYTF. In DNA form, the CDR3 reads TGCAGTGCTAGTCATGCCGGGTATGGCTACACCTTC.

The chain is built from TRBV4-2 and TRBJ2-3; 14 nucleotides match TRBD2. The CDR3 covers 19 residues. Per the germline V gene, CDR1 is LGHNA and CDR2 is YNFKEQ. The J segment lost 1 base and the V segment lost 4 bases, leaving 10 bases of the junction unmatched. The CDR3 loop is CASSLRPGLAGVGTDTQYF. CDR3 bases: TGTGCCAGCAGCCTACGACCGGGACTAGCGGGAGTGGGCACAGATACGCAGTATTTT.

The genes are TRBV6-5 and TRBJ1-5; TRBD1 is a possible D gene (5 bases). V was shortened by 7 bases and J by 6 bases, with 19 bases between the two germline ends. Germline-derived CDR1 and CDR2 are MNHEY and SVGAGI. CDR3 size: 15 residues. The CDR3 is CASIVGVSVAQPQHF. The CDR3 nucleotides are TGTGCCAGCATCGTAGGGGTATCGGTGGCTCAGCCCCAGCATTTT.

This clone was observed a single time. CDR3 loop: CASSDRVSSGNTIYF. Here the CDR3 DNA reads TGTGCCAGCTCAGACAGGGTCAGCTCTGGAAACACCATATATTTT. The chain recombines TRBV18 with TRBJ1-3, with 7 bases lining up with TRBD1. CDR1 is KGHSH and CDR2 is LQKENI in the germline V gene. The CDR3 runs to 15 residues. The V and J ends lost 5 bases and 0 bases, in that order; junction bases with no gene match: 4.

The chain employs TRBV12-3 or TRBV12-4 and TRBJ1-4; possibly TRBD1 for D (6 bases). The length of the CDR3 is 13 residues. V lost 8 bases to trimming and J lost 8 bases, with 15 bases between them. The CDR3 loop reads CASVRDMREKLFF. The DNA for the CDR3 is TGTGCCAGCGTCAGGGACATGAGGGAAAAACTGTTTTTT.